Below, 25 T cell receptor beta chains from the same sample are listed, as sequenced in a study of tumor and adjacent non-tumor tissue in lung cancer. TCRbeta libraries were built with three rounds of nested PCR, modified from ARM-PCR. TCRdb used MiXCR to reprocess the multiplex PCR reads, holding one entry per CDR3 protein. The sample shows roughly 200,000 distinct CDR3 sequences, over 55% of them seen only once. RNA was extracted from bulk tissue without any cell sorting. The sequencing input was lung tumor tissue. The receptors derive from a man in his 60s with non-small cell lung cancer.

This clonotype showed up just once. A junction end diverges from the germline sequence, so it may reflect a read error. This rearrangement joins TRBV20-1 to TRBJ1-5; 8 nucleotides match TRBD1. This CDR3 contains 16 residues. CDR1 is DFQATT, CDR2 SNEGSKA, per germline (reference sequence). CDR3 DNA sequence: TGCAGTGCTGCCCGTGCGGGTACAGGGGGGAATCAGCTCCAGCATTTT. The encoded protein is CSAARAGTGGNQLQHF.

This clonotype came up once. This chain joins TRBV6-1 and TRBJ2-7; D possibly corresponds to TRBD2 (5 bases). The CDR3 is 15 residues long. Germline V lookup: CDR1 MNHNS, CDR2 SASEGT. Trimming removed 7 bases from V and 3 bases from J, with 19 bases in between. This chain's CDR3 is CASNRNLTGNYEQYF. The CDR3 DNA sequence: TGTGCCAGCAATAGGAACCTAACGGGAAACTACGAGCAGTACTTC.

This rearrangement joins TRBV11-2 to TRBJ2-5; D perhaps matches TRBD1 (6 bases). V was clipped by 7 bases and J by 4 bases, with 13 bases between them. The CDR3 runs to 13 residues. CDR1 SGHAT and CDR2 FQNNGV come from the germline V gene. This CDR3 is CASTKRGLETQYF. For the CDR3, the DNA is TGTGCCAGCACGAAGAGGGGGTTAGAGACCCAGTACTTC. Filled out from reference TRBV11-2 and TRBJ2-5, the complete variable domain reads EAGVAQSPRYKIIEKRQSVAFWCNPISGHATLYWYQQILGQGPKLLIQFQNNGVVDDSQLPKDRFSAERLKGVDSTLKIQPAKLEDSAVYLCASTKRGLETQYFGPGTRLLVL.

A few counts support this clonotype. The gene calls are TRBV12-3 or TRBV12-4 and TRBJ1-2, with TRBD1 identical over 7 bases. J was trimmed by 2 bases and V by 6 bases; bases with no gene match: 15. The CDR3 is 17 amino acids. CDR3 sequence reads: CASRPVPGGGKNYGYTF. In DNA form, the CDR3 reads TGTGCCAGCAGGCCCGTCCCAGGGGGGGGGAAAAACTATGGCTACACCTTC.

Concerning this clonotype itself: The junction does not match germline at one end; this may be a read error. V usage is TRBV6-5 and J usage is TRBJ1-4; possible D gene TRBD1, 5 bases. The CDR3 consists of 15 residues. In germline, CDR1 is MNHEY, CDR2 SVGAGI. The CDR3 loop is CASRADGTENEKLLF. The CDR3 region has the DNA TGTGCCAGCAGGGCCGACGGGACGGAGAATGAAAAACTGCTTTTT.

Written as DNA, the CDR3 is TGCGCCAGCAGCTCTCTACTACTAGTAAGCAAAACCGGGGAGCTGTTTTTT. Translating gives CASSSLLLVSKTGELFF. This chain uses TRBV5-1 with TRBJ2-2; D is perhaps TRBD2 (5 bases). Germline CDR1 SGHRS, CDR2 YFSETQ. V lost 3 bases, J lost 5 bases, and 20 bases lay in between. There are 17 residues in the CDR3.

With respect to this clonotype: Given the absence of the conserved phenylalanine or tryptophan at the CDR3 end, a read error is likely. J is TRBJ2-7 and V is TRBV6-5, with 9 bases matching TRBD2. With 3 bases clipped from V and 2 bases from J, the junction kept 8 bases outside the gene matches. CDR3 length equals 16 residues. Germline CDR1 is MNHEY and CDR2 is SVGAGI. CDR3 coding DNA: TGTGCCAGCAGTTATTCGTCTAGCGGGGTCACCTACGAGCAGTACATC. Translating gives CASSYSSSGVTYEQYI.

A remark on this clonotype: A read error may account for a junction end that differs from germline. CDR3 sequence (DNA): TGCAATGCTAGATACGTCCTGGGCAAGGAGACCCAGTACTTC. This codes for CNARYVLGKETQYF. J is TRBJ2-5 and V is TRBV20-1, with no clear D. This CDR3 is 14 amino acids long. Germline V gene lookup returns CDR1 DFQATT and CDR2 SNEGSKA (reference sequence).

As for this clonotype: A clone one base away is much larger, so this may be a read error. The conserved phenylalanine or tryptophan normally closing the CDR3 is absent here, so this likely arose from a read error. The chain couples TRBV20-1 to TRBJ2-1, with TRBD2 matching over 15 bases. V lost 6 bases and J lost 7; bases outside the gene matches: 4. Germline V gene lookup returns CDR1 DFQATT and CDR2 SNEGSKA (reference sequence). The CDR3 contains 14 residues. The CDR3, as DNA: TGCAGTGCGATTGGACTAGCGGGAGGGAATGAGCAGTTCTTA. It is translated as CSAIGLAGGNEQFL.

On this clonotype itself: Just one base apart from a much larger clone, this may be a read error. The V gene is TRBV28, the J gene TRBJ1-2; a weak D match, TRBD1 (6 bases). The CDR3 has 11 residues. CDR1 MDHEN and CDR2 SYDVKM come from the germline V gene. The germline V and J ends were trimmed by 11 bases and 4 bases, with 11 bases remaining between them. CDR3 loop: CAGGPPYGYTF. CDR3 coding DNA: TGTGCCGGGGGGCCCCCCTATGGCTACACCTTC.

The rearrangement joins TRBV12-3 or TRBV12-4 to TRBJ1-1; 7 nucleotides agree with TRBD1. The CDR3 extends over 15 amino acids. V lost 6 bases to trimming and J lost 1 base; unmatched junction nucleotides: 8. Here the CDR3 reads CASSPRQGKNTEAFF. The DNA for the CDR3 is TGTGCCAGCAGCCCGAGACAGGGCAAGAACACTGAAGCTTTCTTT.

Remarks on this clonotype: This could be a read error, since a much larger clone is one nucleotide away. The chain carries TRBV12-3 or TRBV12-4 and TRBJ2-7, with a tentative D call TRBD2 (5 bases). The CDR3 runs 13 residues. Trimming cost V 5 bases and J 2 bases, with 10 bases left between them. Here the CDR3 DNA reads TGTGCCAGCAGTAATCCCGGGGCCTACGAGCAGTACTTC. The encoded protein is CASSNPGAYEQYF.

This clonotype appeared a single time. Possible read error: a much larger clone is one base away. The chain links TRBV20-1 to TRBJ2-3, with 14 bases aligning to TRBD2. J gave up 7 bases and V 6 bases, and 3 bases lay outside the gene matches. CDR3 length equals 13 residues. The germline V gene encodes CDR1 DFQATT and CDR2 SNEGSKA (reference sequence). The CDR3 protein is CSATSGREYTQYF. The CDR3 nucleotides are TGCAGTGCGACTAGCGGGAGGGAATATACGCAGTATTTT.

The V and J genes are TRBV6-6 and TRBJ2-1; 7 bases map to TRBD2. Looked up from germline, CDR1 is MNHNY and CDR2 is SVGAGI (reference sequence). This CDR3 has 14 amino acids. J lost 5 bases, V lost 10 bases, and 11 bases had no gene match. The CDR3 loop is CATTERDPNNEQFF. The CDR3 DNA reads as TGTGCCACCACCGAGCGGGACCCCAACAATGAGCAGTTCTTC.

Notes on this clonotype: One end of the junction is discordant with germline, which a read error may explain. The chain links TRBV11-1 to TRBJ1-2, with D hard to call. The CDR3 is 12 amino acids. Germline CDR1 reads SGHAT; CDR2 reads FQDESV (reference sequence). DNA of the CDR3: TGTACCAGCAGTTTCGACAATTATGGCTATACCTTC. Its protein product is CTSSFDNYGYTF. Full variable domain (remainder filled in from reference TRBV11-1 and TRBJ1-2): EAEVAQSPRYKITEKSQAVAFWCDPISGHATLYWYRQILGQGPELLVQFQDESVVDDSQLPKDRFSAERLKGVDSTLKIQPAELGDSAMYLCTSSFDNYGYTFGSGTRLTVV.

The V gene is TRBV24-1, the J gene TRBJ2-5; the D call may be TRBD1 or TRBD2 (6 bases each). The CDR3 is 16 amino acids. V shed 4 bases and J shed 3 bases, with 17 bases lying between them. From germline, CDR1 is KGHDR and CDR2 SFDVKD. The DNA of the CDR3 is TGTGCCACCAGTGACCCGAGACTAGGGGGAGAAGAGACCCAGTACTTC. Translating gives CATSDPRLGGEETQYF.

Note on this clonotype: This may be a read error: a much more frequent sequence differs by one nucleotide. The chain carries TRBV29-1 and TRBJ1-2, with TRBD1 identical over 12 bases. Germline V lookup: CDR1 SQVTM, CDR2 ANQGSEA. This CDR3 has 15 residues. The CDR3 loop reads CSVARDRGPSYGYIF. Written as DNA, the CDR3 is TGCAGCGTGGCACGGGACAGGGGGCCCAGCTATGGCTACATCTTC.

As concerns this clonotype: The junction departs from germline at one end; a sequencing error may be responsible. The V gene is TRBV6-6, the J gene TRBJ2-2, with 9 nucleotides matching TRBD2. The CDR3 has 15 amino acids. CDR1 is MNHNY, CDR2 SVGAGI, per germline (reference sequence). As DNA, the CDR3 is TGTGCCAGCAGGGGGCGGGGGGGGAACACCAGGGAGCTGTTTTTT. As protein: CASRGRGGNTRELFF.

On this clonotype itself: An end of the junction does not agree with germline; a read error may underlie this. The chain recombines TRBV11-2 with TRBJ1-4; unclear D gene. Looked up from germline, CDR1 is SGHAT and CDR2 is FQNNGV. CDR3 length: 14 residues. The CDR3 DNA is TGTGCCAGCAGCTTAGAGCCAGGCAATGAAAAACCGTTCTTT. It yields the protein CASSLEPGNEKPFF. Full variable domain (missing parts from reference TRBV11-2 and TRBJ1-4): EAGVAQSPRYKIIEKRQSVAFWCNPISGHATLYWYQQILGQGPKLLIQFQNNGVVDDSQLPKDRFSAERLKGVDSTLKIQPAKLEDSAVYLCASSLEPGNEKPFFGSGTQLSVL.

V and J are TRBV20-1 and TRBJ2-3, with 12 nucleotides matching TRBD2. Germline V CDR1 and CDR2: DFQATT, SNEGSKA (reference sequence). J lost 6 bases, V lost 5 bases, and 9 bases had no gene match. This CDR3 region has 15 residues. The CDR3 nucleotides read TGCAGTGCTCTATTCGCTAGCGGGGGGGCTGATACGCAGTATTTT. It codes for CSALFASGGADTQYF.

In regard to this clonotype: Relative to the germline gene, one junction end is altered; a read error may explain this. This sequence joins TRBV11-3 and TRBJ2-1, with 11 positions matching TRBD2. CDR3 length: 19 residues. Germline assignment: CDR1 SGHNT and CDR2 YENEEA. The CDR3 loop reads CASSLGLAGGPQNDNDQFF. Written as DNA, the CDR3 is TGTGCCAGCAGCTTAGGGCTAGCGGGAGGCCCCCAGAACGACAATGACCAGTTCTTC.

With respect to this clonotype: A junction boundary mismatches the germline segment, possibly from a read error. J is TRBJ2-2 and V is TRBV20-1, with 9 bases aligning to TRBD2. The CDR3 spans 16 residues. Germline V gene data show CDR1 as DFQATT and CDR2 as SNEGSKA (reference sequence). CDR3: CSARKAGGTNTWELFF. As DNA, the CDR3 is TGCAGTGCTAGGAAAGCGGGGGGCACGAACACCTGGGAGCTGTTTTTT.

This clonotype was detected many times. This chain joins TRBV29-1 and TRBJ2-3; no clear D. With 6 bases removed from V and 2 bases from J, the gap between germline ends came to 9 bases. This CDR3 is 12 amino acids long. Germline CDR1 and CDR2: SQVTM and ANQGSEA. The CDR3 DNA reads TGCAGCGTACATATAATCACAGATACGCAGTATTTT. It is translated as CSVHIITDTQYF.

Concerning this clonotype itself: A clone one base away is much larger, so this may be a read error. The V gene is TRBV20-1, the J gene TRBJ2-1, with a possible D match to TRBD2 (5 bases). The V gene's germline CDR1 is DFQATT and CDR2 SNEGSKA (reference sequence). The CDR3 spans 15 residues. CDR3 sequence reads: CSAYGELSAYNEQLF. The CDR3 bases are TGCAGTGCCTATGGGGAGCTGTCAGCCTACAATGAGCAGCTCTTC.

The V call is TRBV20-1, the J call TRBJ2-1, with 13 bases matching TRBD2. The CDR3 is 16 amino acids. The germline V gene has CDR1 DFQATT and CDR2 SNEGSKA (reference sequence). Trimming removed 3 bases from V and 8 bases from J; junction bases left unmatched: 10. The CDR3 bases are TGCAGTGCTAGCCCTACTAGCGGGAGGGCATACTATGAGCAGTTCTTC. Its translation is CSASPTSGRAYYEQFF.